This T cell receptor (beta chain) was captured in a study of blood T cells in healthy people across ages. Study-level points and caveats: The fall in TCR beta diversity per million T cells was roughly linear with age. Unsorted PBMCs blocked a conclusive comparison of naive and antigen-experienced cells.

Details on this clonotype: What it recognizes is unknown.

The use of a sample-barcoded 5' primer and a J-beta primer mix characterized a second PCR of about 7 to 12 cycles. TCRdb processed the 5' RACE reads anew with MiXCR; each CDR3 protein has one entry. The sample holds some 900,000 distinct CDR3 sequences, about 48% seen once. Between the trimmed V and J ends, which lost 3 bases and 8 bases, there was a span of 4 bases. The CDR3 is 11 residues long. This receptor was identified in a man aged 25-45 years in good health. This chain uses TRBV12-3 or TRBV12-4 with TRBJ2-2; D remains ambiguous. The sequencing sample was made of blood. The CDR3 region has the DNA TGTGCCAGCAGTTTCCTTGGGGAGCTGTTTTTT. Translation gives CASSFLGELFF.